The subject of this entry is one T cell receptor (beta chain). Its antigen target is currently unknown. No much larger clone is present one base from it, and per-base qualities are unavailable. Whole blood was collected in K2EDTA tubes by collaborating institutions according to the institutions' own protocols. For TCRbeta analysis, collaborators shipped samples as frozen whole blood, isolated PBMCs, or DNA extracted from either of those sample types. This sample is part of a study of blood T cell repertoires in COVID-19 (dated by TCRdb to the early 2020s). Regarding the study in general: Collaborator samples came from the United States, Italy and Spain and covered acute and convalescent phases of COVID-19. The sample metadata nearly always contained a de-identified subject ID, COVID-19 status, age in years and sex. Deeply sampled blood TCRbeta repertoires from subjects exposed to, actively infected with, or recovered from COVID-19 were included in the dataset. Where available, HLA class I and class II types were taken from metadata supplied by the sample provider and were not determined by assay-based typing. Samples came from the ongoing ImmuneRACE study (first 160 participants) plus 1,254 subjects from 6 global collaborators. The repertoires were released in a freely available public database meant as a resource for research on the immune response to SARS-CoV-2. The prospective study material was composed of cDNA or gDNA derived from T cells, B-cell-depleted T cells, or PBMCs.

The CDR3 numbers 15 residues from cysteine through phenylalanine. Just the 45-base CDR3 DNA is kept, in frame starting at base 1. Per the germline V gene, MDHEN is the CDR1 and SYDVKM is the CDR2. The V and J ends are trimmed by 4 bases and 3 bases, leaving 16 bases between them. The full study reports these points: The quantity of clinical and demographic metadata differed by source and by participant and was supplied without curation.

TCRbeta CDR3 regions were amplified from genomic DNA by means of the immunoSEQ Assay, a bias-controlled multiplex PCR. On the study's bioinformatics: Within the assay, amplification of reference gene primers was used to estimate how many nucleated cells each sample contained. To quantify the absolute abundance of each unique TCRbeta CDR3 rearrangement, sequence reads were collapsed and filtered. For each sample, productive Simpson clonality was calculated as the square root of Simpson's diversity index across productive rearrangements. TCRdb retrieved this table from immuneACCESS and kept in-frame rearrangements only. Not all clones are present; in checked studies, unresolved V genes account for under half, and no reason is known for the remainder. V and J calls and clone size follow that table, whereas D and trimming were derived from the DNA. For this sample there are about 71,000 clones; 89% appear just once. The top ten hold 8.2% of the sample.

Recombination linked TRBV28 to TRBJ2-7, with no reliable assignment of the D segment. The sample taken for sequencing was peripheral blood. The clonotype comes from a man in his fifties with active COVID-19. The DNA reads TGTGCCAGCAGTTGCGGCGGAGCTGACTGCTACGAGCAGTACTTC. It codes for CASSCGGADCYEQYF.